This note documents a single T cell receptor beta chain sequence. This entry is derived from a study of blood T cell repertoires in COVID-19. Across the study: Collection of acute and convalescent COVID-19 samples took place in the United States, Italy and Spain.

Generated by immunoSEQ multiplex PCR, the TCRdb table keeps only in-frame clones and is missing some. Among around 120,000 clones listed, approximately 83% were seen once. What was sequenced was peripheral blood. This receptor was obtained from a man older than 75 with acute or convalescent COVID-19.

The CDR3 nucleotides are TGTGCCAGCAGTGTGACTAGCGGAGAAGAGACCCAGTACTTC. The encoded protein is CASSVTSGEETQYF. The chain joins TRBV25-1 to TRBJ2-5; TRBD2 agrees at 9 bases. The CDR3 loop spans 14 amino acids. Germline CDR1 and CDR2: MGHDK and SYGVNS. The trim removed 4 bases at V and 3 bases at J, leaving 3 bases unmatched. Drawing the rest from reference TRBV25-1 and TRBJ2-5, the complete variable domain is EADIYQTPRYLVIGTGKKITLECSQTMGHDKMYWYQQDPGMELHLIHYSYGVNSTEKGDLSSESTVSRIRTEHFPLTLESARPSHTSQYLCASSVTSGEETQYFGPGTRLLVL.